These 30 T cell receptor beta chains were sequenced from one sample in a study of regulatory T cells in long-lasting Graves disease. Time point defined: persistent/refractory GD, antithyroid drugs over 5 years with positive TRAb. There was RNA extracted from PBMCs, and the TCR library was made from it. Relying on iRepertoire HTBI primers and Arm-PCR of CDR3 regions, the team built TCR beta libraries. TCRdb fed the multiplex PCR reads into MiXCR, producing one record per CDR3 protein. The data contain fewer than 400,000 distinct CDR3 sequences, around 20% of them singletons. The sample consisted of peripheral blood mononuclear cells (PBMCs), taken when the disease was refractory, from a patient treated with antithyroid drugs. Receptor source: a female donor with Graves disease.

A few counts support this clonotype. An end of the junction differs from the germline gene, which may be a read error. This chain joins TRBV12-5 and TRBJ2-7; D gene ambiguous. This CDR3 region has 13 residues. Germline values: CDR1 LGHNT, CDR2 FRNRAP. This CDR3 reads CASSFDVDHEQYF. In DNA form, the CDR3 reads TGTGCTAGTAGTTTCGATGTGGACCACGAGCAGTACTTC.

This clonotype was seen only a few times. The rearrangement joins TRBV6-1 to TRBJ1-5; a weak D match, TRBD1 (6 bases). Germline lookup yields CDR1 MNHNS and CDR2 SASEGT. Trimming pared 6 bases from V and 11 bases from J, leaving 17 bases between. CDR3 length: 13 residues. The CDR3 is CASSRDTKGAQHF. The CDR3 region has the DNA TGTGCCAGCAGCCGGGACACCAAGGGGGCCCAGCATTTT.

In the case of this clonotype: It may be a read error: a sequence one base away is much more abundant. The rearrangement joins TRBV7-2 to TRBJ2-7, with 10 bases fitting TRBD1. The CDR3 is made up of 14 amino acids. The germline CDR1 and CDR2 sequences are SGHTA and FQGNSA. The CDR3 reads CANSRDRGTYEQYF. CDR3 in DNA: TGTGCCAACAGCCGGGACAGGGGTACCTACGAGCAGTACTTC.

This rearrangement joins TRBV12-5 to TRBJ2-2, with D possibly being TRBD1 or TRBD2 (5 bases each). From germline, CDR1 is LGHNT and CDR2 FRNRAP. V shed 6 bases and J shed 0 bases, with 14 bases lying between them. The CDR3 contains 16 residues. CDR3 DNA sequence: TGTGCTAGTGGGAGTCGGGGCGAAGCGAACACCGGGGAGCTGTTTTTT. Amino acids: CASGSRGEANTGELFF.

V usage is TRBV7-8 and J usage is TRBJ2-7; no clear D. The V and J ends lost 1 base and 3 bases respectively, with 13 bases between them. CDR1 and CDR2 from the germline V gene are SGHVS and FQNEAQ. This CDR3 spans 15 amino acids. The CDR3 region has the DNA TGTGCCAGCAGCTTAGGGGTTAATTCCCTCTACGAGCAGTACTTC. Its translation: CASSLGVNSLYEQYF.

The chain uses TRBV20-1 and TRBJ2-7, with unresolved D. Trimming took off 3 bases at V and 5 bases at J, with 11 bases between the two ends. The CDR3 contains 12 residues. CDR1 DFQATT and CDR2 SNEGSKA come from the germline V gene (reference sequence). The CDR3 protein is CSASNTVNEQYF. The DNA of the CDR3 is TGCAGTGCTAGCAATACGGTTAACGAGCAGTACTTC.

This sequence joins TRBV10-3 and TRBJ2-6, with 8 positions matching TRBD1. V dropped 11 bases and J dropped 0; count of bases not matched to a gene: 9. Germline V gene lookup returns CDR1 ENHRY and CDR2 SYGVKD. The CDR3 totals 16 residues. The CDR3 nucleotides read TGTGCCGCCAAGGGGACAGGAAGCTCTGGGGCCAACGTCCTGACTTTC. It encodes CAAKGTGSSGANVLTF.

In DNA, the CDR3 is TGTGCCAGCAGGGACCCGGGACAAAGGGCCGAGCAGTACTTC. Its protein product is CASRDPGQRAEQYF. The V and J genes are TRBV12-3 or TRBV12-4 and TRBJ2-7; TRBD1 is a possible D gene (6 bases). Trimming removed 6 bases at V and 6 bases at J, with 18 bases between. The CDR3 consists of 14 residues.

This clonotype was seen at least ten times. The rearrangement links TRBV20-1 to TRBJ2-5; TRBD2 is a possible D gene (6 bases). Germline loops: CDR1 DFQATT, CDR2 SNEGSKA (reference sequence). This CDR3 has 13 residues. Trimming left V 2 bases short and J 3 bases short, with 10 bases between. CDR3 bases: TGCAGTGCTAGATCTGGGGGGAAAGAGACCCAGTACTTC. Amino acids: CSARSGGKETQYF.

At least ten counts were recorded for this clonotype. The chain employs TRBV6-5 and TRBJ2-5; the D gene is possibly TRBD2 (5 bases). CDR3 size: 15 residues. V lost 4 bases and J lost 5, with 17 bases in between. Per germline, CDR1 MNHEY and CDR2 SVGAGI. CDR3 residues: CASSSSGGLVETQYF. In nucleotides, the CDR3 is TGTGCCAGCAGTTCTTCCGGCGGGTTGGTGGAGACCCAGTACTTC.

This clonotype came up a few times. This chain joins TRBV15 and TRBJ1-1; no clear D gene. The V end lost 0 bases, the J end lost 6 bases, and 8 bases lay between the germline ends. CDR1 LNHNV and CDR2 YYDKDF come from the germline V gene (reference sequence). The CDR3 sequence is 13 residues long. The CDR3 coding sequence is TGTGCCACCAGCAGAGAGGAGGCGGCTGAAGCTTTCTTT. Its protein product is CATSREEAAEAFF. The variable domain in full, completed from reference TRBV15 and TRBJ1-1, reads DAMVIQNPRYQVTQFGKPVTLSCSQTLNHNVMYWYQQKSSQAPKLLFHYYDKDFNNEADTPDNFQSRRPNTSFCFLDIRSPGLGDTAMYLCATSREEAAEAFFGQGTRLTVV.

This clonotype was seen more than once but under ten times. V gene TRBV6-9 combines with J gene TRBJ2-7; either TRBD1 or TRBD2 may fit D (6 bases each). Germline lookup yields CDR1 MNHGY and CDR2 SVAAGI. There are 13 residues in the CDR3. Trimming pared 3 bases from V and 4 bases from J, leaving 10 bases between. Written as DNA, the CDR3 is TGTGCCAGCAGTTACGAGGGGGGTTACGAGCAGTACTTC. Translating it yields CASSYEGGYEQYF.

This clonotype was detected a few times. V is TRBV20-1 and J is TRBJ1-6; D unresolved. This CDR3 comprises 13 residues. Trimming took 3 bases from V and 7 from J, leaving 10 bases between them. Germline V gene lookup returns CDR1 DFQATT and CDR2 SNEGSKA (reference sequence). The DNA of the CDR3 is TGCAGTGCTAGGGATTCGGGGAATTCACCCCTCCACTTT. It specifies CSARDSGNSPLHF.

This clonotype was seen at least ten times. Its ends do not fully match the called genes, so a read error is possible. The rearrangement joins TRBV5-1 to TRBJ1-2; D is possibly TRBD1 (6 bases). This CDR3 has 13 amino acids. Germline CDR1 reads SGHRS; CDR2 reads YFSETQ. CDR3 DNA: TGTGCCAGCAGCCCGGACAGAAACTATGGCTACACCTTC. Residues: CASSPDRNYGYTF.

The chain links TRBV20-1 to TRBJ1-1; weak D call: TRBD1 (5 bases). This CDR3 is built from 15 residues. The ends were cut back, 3 bases at V and 4 bases at J, with 18 bases in the middle. Germline values: CDR1 DFQATT, CDR2 SNEGSKA (reference sequence). This CDR3 reads CSARSPIGAATEAFF. CDR3 nucleotide sequence: TGCAGTGCTAGGTCCCCTATAGGGGCAGCCACTGAAGCTTTCTTT.

The J gene is TRBJ1-1, the V gene TRBV12-3 or TRBV12-4; TRBD1 might be the D (5 bases). The CDR3 contains 14 residues. V shed 8 bases and J shed 5 bases, with 18 bases lying between them. The CDR3, as DNA: TGTGCCAGCGGGACTGGACTGGGTGGGACTGAAGCTTTCTTT. Protein: CASGTGLGGTEAFF.

There are a few counts of this clonotype. The chain recombines TRBV6-2 or TRBV6-3 with TRBJ2-7; 7 nucleotides line up with TRBD2. The CDR3 runs to 14 residues. J gave up 3 bases and V 6 bases, and 8 bases lay outside the gene matches. Germline V lookup: CDR1 MNHEY, CDR2 SVGEGT. This CDR3 is CASSLGLESYEQYF. Here the CDR3 DNA reads TGTGCCAGCAGCTTAGGACTAGAGAGCTACGAGCAGTACTTC.

This clonotype was observed at least ten times. The V call is TRBV12-3 or TRBV12-4, the J call TRBJ1-1; D uncertain. CDR3 length: 17 amino acids. With 6 bases removed from V and 0 bases from J, the gap between germline ends came to 20 bases. CDR3 sequence: CASSLGSPSAMNTEAFF. CDR3 in DNA: TGTGCCAGCAGCTTGGGCTCCCCCAGCGCCATGAACACTGAAGCTTTCTTT.

The genes are TRBV29-1 and TRBJ1-1; a possible D gene is TRBD1 (5 bases). This CDR3 region has 12 residues. V shed 7 bases and J shed 0 bases, with 9 bases lying between them. Germline CDR1 SQVTM, CDR2 ANQGSEA. In nucleotides, the CDR3 is TGCAGCGGTGGACACATGAACACTGAAGCTTTCTTT. Translated: CSGGHMNTEAFF. Supplemented by reference TRBV29-1 and TRBJ1-1, the full variable domain reads SAVISQKPSRDICQRGTSLTIQCQVDSQVTMMFWYRQQPGQSLTLIATANQGSEATYESGFVIDKFPISRPNLTFSTLTVSNMSPEDSSIYLCSGGHMNTEAFFGQGTRLTVV.

This clonotype has a count of ten or more. This chain uses TRBV28 with TRBJ2-5; 15 bases are a match to TRBD2. The CDR3 totals 14 residues. Germline V gene lookup returns CDR1 MDHEN and CDR2 SYDVKM. V trimming: 11 bases; J trimming: 4 bases; junction bases outside the gene matches: 5. The DNA for the CDR3 is TGTGCCGCCTCGGGACTAGCGGGAGGAGAGACCCAGTACTTC. This translates into CAASGLAGGETQYF.

This chain links TRBV7-9 with TRBJ1-1, with 8 bases aligning to TRBD1. Trimming took 5 bases from V and 5 from J; bases not matched to a gene: 13. The CDR3 consists of 16 residues. Germline V gives CDR1 SEHNR, CDR2 FQNEAQ (reference sequence). The DNA of the CDR3 is TGTGCCAGCAGCCCCCCGTTCTGGACAGGGAGGACTGAAGCTTTCTTT. This sequence encodes CASSPPFWTGRTEAFF.

This clonotype was counted many times. The gene calls are TRBV28 and TRBJ2-5; D might be TRBD1 or TRBD2, each matching 5 bases. The CDR3 runs 17 residues. Germline V gene data show CDR1 as MDHEN and CDR2 as SYDVKM. V lost 5 bases, J lost 2 bases, and 21 bases lay in between. The CDR3 DNA reads TGTGCCAGCAGTCCCACGGGGCTAGCCGTTCCACAAGAGACCCAGTACTTC. Its protein is CASSPTGLAVPQETQYF.

Here the CDR3 DNA reads TGTGCCAGCAGCCCCGGGAGGGCCAGCACAGATACGCAGTATTTT. Protein sequence: CASSPGRASTDTQYF. V gene TRBV12-3 or TRBV12-4 combines with J gene TRBJ2-3, with 8 bases aligning to TRBD2. V was clipped by 6 bases and J by 0 bases; unmatched bases: 5. This CDR3 region has 15 residues.

The gene calls are TRBV20-1 and TRBJ2-7, with TRBD2 as a possible D gene (6 bases). The V end was cut by 4 bases, the J end by 5 bases, with 18 bases between. CDR1 and CDR2 from the germline V gene are DFQATT and SNEGSKA (reference sequence). The CDR3 has 14 amino acids. The CDR3, as DNA: TGCAGTGCTACTAACTTGGAGGGGCGCCACGAGCAGTACTTC. Protein: CSATNLEGRHEQYF.

This clonotype was counted only a few times. The chain combines TRBV28 with TRBJ1-4; no definite D call. The CDR3 has 13 residues. V was trimmed by 6 bases and J by 5 bases, leaving 10 bases between them. Germline CDR1 and CDR2: MDHEN and SYDVKM. The DNA of the CDR3 is TGTGCCAGCAGCCTTCTGGGGAATGAAAAACTGTTTTTT. Amino acids: CASSLLGNEKLFF.

This rearrangement joins TRBV6-9 to TRBJ2-1, with D hard to call. The V gene lost 4 bases and the J gene lost 0 bases, with 13 bases spanning the gap. Germline loops: CDR1 MNHGY, CDR2 SVAAGI. The CDR3 is made up of 16 amino acids. The CDR3 protein is CASSWVRNPSYNEQFF. CDR3 DNA: TGTGCCAGCAGTTGGGTGCGCAATCCCTCCTACAATGAGCAGTTCTTC.

The table lists this clonotype with many counts. V usage is TRBV28 and J usage is TRBJ1-4, with D possibly being TRBD1 (6 bases). The CDR3 has 12 amino acids. Per germline, CDR1 MDHEN and CDR2 SYDVKM. Trimming took off 8 bases at V and 7 bases at J, with 11 bases between the two ends. The CDR3 spells CASRGAGEKLFF. CDR3 DNA: TGTGCCAGCCGGGGGGCTGGTGAAAAACTGTTTTTT.

The chain recombines TRBV3-1 with TRBJ1-3, with D possibly being TRBD1 (6 bases). The CDR3 is 16 amino acids. Per the germline V gene, CDR1 is LGHDT and CDR2 is YNNKEL (reference sequence). Trimming cost V 2 bases and J 0 bases, with 11 bases left between them. Here the CDR3 reads CASSQTGHRSGNTIYF. In DNA, the CDR3 is TGTGCCAGCAGCCAAACGGGACACCGCTCTGGAAACACCATATATTTT.

The rearrangement uses TRBV2 and TRBJ1-5; D gene unclear. The germline V gene has CDR1 SNHLY and CDR2 FYNNEI. The germline V and J ends were trimmed by 10 bases and 2 bases, with 12 bases remaining between them. The CDR3 consists of 13 residues. The CDR3 spells CATRRGGNQPQHF. CDR3 bases: TGTGCCACCCGTCGGGGAGGCAATCAGCCCCAGCATTTT.

There are a few counts of this clonotype. The rearrangement links TRBV20-1 to TRBJ2-7, with 10 positions matching TRBD2. With V trimmed by 1 base and J by 5 bases, 11 bases remained unmatched. This CDR3 is 16 amino acids long. Germline V gives CDR1 DFQATT, CDR2 SNEGSKA (reference sequence). The CDR3, as DNA: TGCAGTGCTAGAGCGGAGCGGGAGGGCATTCTCCACGAGCAGTACTTC. Translated: CSARAEREGILHEQYF.